A selection of T cell receptor beta chains follows, all from one sample in a study of cytomegalovirus exposure and HLA in healthy donors. This table comes from immunoSEQ multiplex PCR, and its TCRdb copy is limited to in-frame clones, with some not included. This table has roughly 60,000 clones, 92% appearing once. The sample consisted of PBMCs. Source of these receptors: a woman between 18 and 30 years old in good health and CMV-seronegative. Both conserved end residues are trimmed from each CDR3. Clone size is not always given. Where it is, it says once, few, many or a class for expanded clones.

cdr3_aa: ASSQEAGTRNEQF
clone_size: .
v_call: TRBV4-1

cdr3_aa: ASSLGADREAF
clone_size: once
v_call: TRBV7-9

cdr3_aa: ASSPSSSGELF
clone_size: .
v_call: TRBV18

cdr3_aa: SVEDNRVAEAF
clone_size: .
v_call: TRBV29-1

cdr3_aa: ASRQNTEAF
clone_size: .
v_call: TRBV19

cdr3_aa: ASSPGAYSNQPQH
clone_size: .
v_call: TRBV19

cdr3_aa: ASSPRGSYEQY
clone_size: .
v_call: TRBV7-9

cdr3_aa: ASSVLEGATNEKLF
clone_size: .
v_call: TRBV9

cdr3_aa: ASSYGQNYEQY
clone_size: .
v_call: TRBV6-5

cdr3_aa: ASSETGEYYEQY
clone_size: .
v_call: TRBV6-1

cdr3_aa: ASSHGTGANEQF
clone_size: .
v_call: TRBV7-7

cdr3_aa: ASSGQDVYEQY
clone_size: .
v_call: TRBV2

cdr3_aa: ASSSRGGYT
clone_size: few
v_call: TRBV5-6

cdr3_aa: ASSLGGPGQPQH
clone_size: few
v_call: TRBV5-5

cdr3_aa: ASSTPGLAGGQQETQY
clone_size: .
v_call: TRBV28

cdr3_aa: ASSPWPLGQGTYEQY
clone_size: .
v_call: TRBV11-3

cdr3_aa: ATSRSPPGGADTQY
clone_size: .
v_call: TRBV15

cdr3_aa: ASSPGQGAEAF
clone_size: .
v_call: TRBV11-3

cdr3_aa: ASSLGLVGQETQY
clone_size: .
v_call: TRBV27

cdr3_aa: ASSDRAEDYGYT
clone_size: .
v_call: TRBV6-1

cdr3_aa: ASSVAPVGLAGNNEQF
clone_size: .
v_call: TRBV9

cdr3_aa: ASSETAGVNTEAF
clone_size: .
v_call: TRBV7-2

cdr3_aa: SAIIGTTALGEQF
clone_size: .
v_call: TRBV29-1

cdr3_aa: ASSPRGGVKNIQY
clone_size: .
v_call: TRBV7-9

cdr3_aa: ASSPAGPGELF
clone_size: .
v_call: TRBV7-9

cdr3_aa: ASSSQTFDKAAF
clone_size: .
v_call: TRBV11-3

cdr3_aa: ASSSVTQY
clone_size: .
v_call: TRBV7-6